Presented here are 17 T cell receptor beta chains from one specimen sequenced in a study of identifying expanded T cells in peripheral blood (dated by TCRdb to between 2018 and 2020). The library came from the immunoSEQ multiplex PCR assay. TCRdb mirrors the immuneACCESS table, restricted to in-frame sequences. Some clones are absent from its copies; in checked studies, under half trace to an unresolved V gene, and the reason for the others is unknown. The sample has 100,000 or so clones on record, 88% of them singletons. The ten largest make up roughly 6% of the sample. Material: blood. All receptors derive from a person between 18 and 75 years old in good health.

The CDR3 reads CASGKSYGTEQYF. The CDR3 DNA reads TGTGCCAGCGGCAAGTCCTACGGGACCGAGCAGTACTTC. The chain couples TRBV7-2 to TRBJ2-5; D is tentatively TRBD1 or TRBD2 (5 bases each). The J call may not be correct, given that the DNA end is closer to TRBJ2-7. The CDR3 sequence is 13 residues long. CDR1 SGHTA and CDR2 FQGNSA come from the germline V gene.

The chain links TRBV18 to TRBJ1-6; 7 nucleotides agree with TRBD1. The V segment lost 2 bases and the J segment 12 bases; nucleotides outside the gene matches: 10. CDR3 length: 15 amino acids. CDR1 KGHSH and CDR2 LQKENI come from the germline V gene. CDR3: CASSPGDSQFQPLHF. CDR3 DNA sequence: TGTGCCAGCTCACCAGGGGACAGCCAGTTCCAACCCCTCCACTTT.

CDR3 loop: CASSLDRFSYNEQFF. The CDR3 nucleotides are TGTGCCAGCAGTTTAGACCGGTTTTCCTACAATGAGCAGTTCTTC. V usage is TRBV27 and J usage is TRBJ2-1; D unclear. This CDR3 spans 15 amino acids. Germline V gene sequence: CDR1 MNHEY, CDR2 SMNVEV (reference sequence). Deletions cut 2 bases from V and 1 base from J, with 9 bases between.

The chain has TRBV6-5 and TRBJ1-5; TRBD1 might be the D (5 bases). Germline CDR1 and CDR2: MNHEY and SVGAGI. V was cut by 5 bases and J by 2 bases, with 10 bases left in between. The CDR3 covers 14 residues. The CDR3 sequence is CASSTRVGNQPQHF. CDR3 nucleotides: TGTGCCAGCAGTACCAGGGTTGGCAATCAGCCCCAGCATTTT.

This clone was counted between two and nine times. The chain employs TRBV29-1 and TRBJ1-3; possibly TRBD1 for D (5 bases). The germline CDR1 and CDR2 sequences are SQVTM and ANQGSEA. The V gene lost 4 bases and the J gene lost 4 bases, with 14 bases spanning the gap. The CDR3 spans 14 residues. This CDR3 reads CSVGQGGAGNTIYF. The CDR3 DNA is TGCAGCGTTGGCCAGGGTGGGGCAGGAAACACCATATATTTT.

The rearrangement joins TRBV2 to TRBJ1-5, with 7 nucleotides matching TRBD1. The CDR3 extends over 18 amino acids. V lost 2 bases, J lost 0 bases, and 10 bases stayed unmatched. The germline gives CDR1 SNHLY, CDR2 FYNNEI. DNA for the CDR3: TGTGCCAGCAGTGAAAGGACAGGCTCTCGGGATAGCAATCAGCCCCAGCATTTT. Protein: CASSERTGSRDSNQPQHF.

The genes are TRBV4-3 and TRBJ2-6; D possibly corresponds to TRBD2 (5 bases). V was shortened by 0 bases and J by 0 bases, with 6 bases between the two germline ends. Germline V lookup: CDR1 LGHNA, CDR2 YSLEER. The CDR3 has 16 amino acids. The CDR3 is CASSQDRDSGANVLTF. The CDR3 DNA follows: TGCGCCAGCAGCCAAGATCGGGACTCTGGGGCCAACGTCCTGACTTTC.

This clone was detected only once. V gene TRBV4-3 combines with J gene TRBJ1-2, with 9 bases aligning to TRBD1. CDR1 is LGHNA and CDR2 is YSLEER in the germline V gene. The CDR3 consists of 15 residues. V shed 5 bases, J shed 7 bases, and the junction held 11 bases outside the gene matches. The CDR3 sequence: CASSDLGTGFPGYTF. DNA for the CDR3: TGCGCCAGCAGCGACTTGGGGACAGGGTTCCCTGGCTACACCTTC.

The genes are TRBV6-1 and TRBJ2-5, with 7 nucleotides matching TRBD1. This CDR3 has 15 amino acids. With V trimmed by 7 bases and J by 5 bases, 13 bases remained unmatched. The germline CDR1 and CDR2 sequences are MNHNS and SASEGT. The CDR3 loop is CASTPGQTGMETQYF. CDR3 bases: TGTGCCAGCACCCCCGGACAGACAGGGATGGAGACCCAGTACTTC.

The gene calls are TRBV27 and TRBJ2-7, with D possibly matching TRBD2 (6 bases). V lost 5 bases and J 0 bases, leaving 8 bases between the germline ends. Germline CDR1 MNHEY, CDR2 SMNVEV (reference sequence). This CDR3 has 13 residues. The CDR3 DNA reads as TGTGCCAGCAGTCTGGGACTCTCCTACGAGCAGTACTTC. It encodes CASSLGLSYEQYF.

The CDR3 DNA reads TGTGCCAGCAGCTTACAGGGGACCCAGTACTTC. Protein product: CASSLQGTQYF. V and J are TRBV11-3 and TRBJ2-5; perhaps TRBD1 as D (5 bases). Germline loops: CDR1 SGHNT, CDR2 YENEEA. The CDR3 is made up of 11 amino acids. V lost 2 bases and J 7 bases, leaving 5 bases between the germline ends.

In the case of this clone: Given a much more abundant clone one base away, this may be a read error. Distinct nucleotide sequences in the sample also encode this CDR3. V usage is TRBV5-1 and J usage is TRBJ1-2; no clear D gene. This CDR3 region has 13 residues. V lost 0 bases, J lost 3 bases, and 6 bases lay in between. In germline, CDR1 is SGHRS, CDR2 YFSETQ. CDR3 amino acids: CASSLDGDYGYTF. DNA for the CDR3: TGCGCCAGCAGCTTGGATGGTGACTATGGCTACACCTTC.

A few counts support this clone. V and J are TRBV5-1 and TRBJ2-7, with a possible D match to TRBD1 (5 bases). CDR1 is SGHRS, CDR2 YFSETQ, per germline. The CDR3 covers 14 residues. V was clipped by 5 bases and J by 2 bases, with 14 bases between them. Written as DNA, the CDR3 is TGCGCCAGCAGGAGAGACAGAAAAGCCTACGAGCAGTACTTC. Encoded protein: CASRRDRKAYEQYF.

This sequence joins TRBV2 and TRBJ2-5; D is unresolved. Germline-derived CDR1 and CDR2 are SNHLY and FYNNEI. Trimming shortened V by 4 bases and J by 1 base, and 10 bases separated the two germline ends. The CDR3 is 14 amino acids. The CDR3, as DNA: TGTGCCAGCAGTGCCCTCTTACCCCAAGAGACCCAGTACTTC. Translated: CASSALLPQETQYF.

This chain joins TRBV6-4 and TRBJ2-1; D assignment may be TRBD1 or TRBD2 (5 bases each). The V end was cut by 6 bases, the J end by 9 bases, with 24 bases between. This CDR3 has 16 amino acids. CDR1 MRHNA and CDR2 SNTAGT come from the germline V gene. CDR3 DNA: TGTGCCAGCAGCACGAACCCCCTAGGTTATGGGGGTGAGCAGTTCTTC. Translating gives CASSTNPLGYGGEQFF.

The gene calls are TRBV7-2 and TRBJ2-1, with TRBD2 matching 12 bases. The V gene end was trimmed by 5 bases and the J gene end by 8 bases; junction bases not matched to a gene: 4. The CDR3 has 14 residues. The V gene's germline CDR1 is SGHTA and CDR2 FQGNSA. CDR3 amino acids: CASSLRLAGDEQFF. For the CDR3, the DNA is TGTGCCAGCAGCCTCCGACTAGCGGGAGATGAGCAGTTCTTC.

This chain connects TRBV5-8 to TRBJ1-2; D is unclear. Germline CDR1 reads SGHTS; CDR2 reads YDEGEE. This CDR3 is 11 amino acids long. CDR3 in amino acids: CGVGRNYGYTF. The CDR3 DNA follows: TGTGGCGTGGGCCGAAACTATGGCTACACCTTC.